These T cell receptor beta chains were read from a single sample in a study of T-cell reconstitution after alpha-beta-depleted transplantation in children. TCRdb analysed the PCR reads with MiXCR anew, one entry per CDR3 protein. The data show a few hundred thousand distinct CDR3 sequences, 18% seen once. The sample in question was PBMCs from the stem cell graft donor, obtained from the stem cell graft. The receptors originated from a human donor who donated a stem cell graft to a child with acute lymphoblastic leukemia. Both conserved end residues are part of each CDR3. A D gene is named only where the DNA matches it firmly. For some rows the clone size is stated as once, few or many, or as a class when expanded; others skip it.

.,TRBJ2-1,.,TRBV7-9,TGTGCCAGCAGCTTAGCGACAGCCTACAATGAGCAGTTCTTC,CASSLATAYNEQFF
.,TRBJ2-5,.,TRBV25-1,TGTGCCACCCTGGGTGGTCAGGGGGGATGGGAGACCCAGTACTTC,CATLGGQGGWETQYF
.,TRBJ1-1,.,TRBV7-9,TGTGCCAGCAGCTCCAGAGATTACACTGAAGCTTTCTTT,CASSSRDYTEAFF
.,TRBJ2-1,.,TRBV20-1,TGCAGTGCTAGAGGTTACAGTGGGATTAGCAATGAGCAGTTCTTC,CSARGYSGISNEQFF
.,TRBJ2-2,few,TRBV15,TGTGCCACCAGCAGAGATAAGGACAGTGTGTGGTTTACGAACACCGGGGAGCTGTTTTTT,CATSRDKDSVWFTNTGELFF
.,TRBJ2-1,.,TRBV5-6,TGTGCCAGCAGCTTGGGTCTCCAGTCCCCCAATGAGCAGTTCTTC,CASSLGLQSPNEQFF
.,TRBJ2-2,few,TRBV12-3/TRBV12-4,TGTGCCAGCAACAGGGTCGGTACCGGGGAGCTGTTTTTT,CASNRVGTGELFF
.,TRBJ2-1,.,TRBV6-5,TGTGCCAGCAGTTACGGACTCCTCGGACCCGAGCAGTTCTTC,CASSYGLLGPEQFF
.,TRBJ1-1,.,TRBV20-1,TGCAGTGCCCTTAAGGGACCGAGGAACACTGAAGCTTTCTTT,CSALKGPRNTEAFF
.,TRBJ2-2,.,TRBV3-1,TGTGCCAGCAGCCAAGGGAGCGCGAACACCGGGGAGCTGTTTTTT,CASSQGSANTGELFF
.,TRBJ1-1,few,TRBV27,TGTGCCAGCAGACGAGCGGGGGCTGAAGCTTTCTTT,CASRRAGAEAFF
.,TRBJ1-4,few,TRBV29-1,TGCAGCGTTGAAACAGATGAAAAACTGTTTTTT,CSVETDEKLFF
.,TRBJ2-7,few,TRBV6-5,TGTGCCAGCAGTGGGACCCCCTACGAGCAGTACTTC,CASSGTPYEQYF
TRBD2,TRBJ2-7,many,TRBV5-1,TGCGCCAGCAGCAGGACTAGCGGGAGATCCTACGAGCAGTACTTC,CASSRTSGRSYEQYF
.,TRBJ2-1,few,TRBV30,TGTGCCTGGAGTGTACACAGGAACAATGAGCAGTTCTTC,CAWSVHRNNEQFF
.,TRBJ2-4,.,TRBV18,TGTGCCAGCTCACCACCAACCAAAAACATTCAGTACTTC,CASSPPTKNIQYF
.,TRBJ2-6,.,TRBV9,TGTGCCAGCAGCGGAGCTTTCTCTGGGGCCAACGTCCTGACTTTC,CASSGAFSGANVLTF
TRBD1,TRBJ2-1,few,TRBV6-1,TGTGCCAGCAGTGTAGCAGGGGGCGTATACAATGAGCAGTTCTTC,CASSVAGGVYNEQFF
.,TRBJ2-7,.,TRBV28,TGTGCCAGCAGCAGAGGGCGCGGCAAAAGCTCCTACGAGCAGTACTTC,CASSRGRGKSSYEQYF
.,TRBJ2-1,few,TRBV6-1,TGTGCCAGCAGTGAAGCTCCAGGACTAAGACCGTTCTTC,CASSEAPGLRPFF
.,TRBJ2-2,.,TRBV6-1,TGTGCCAGCAGGCCAGAGAACACCGGGGAGCTGTTTTTT,CASRPENTGELFF
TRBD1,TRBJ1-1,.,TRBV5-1,TGCGCCAGCAGGGCCAGGGGACAGGGTAGGCCTGAAGCTTTCTTT,CASRARGQGRPEAFF
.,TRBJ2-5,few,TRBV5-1,TGCGCCAGCAGCTTGGCCGGGGCACAGCAAGAGACCCAGTACTTC,CASSLAGAQQETQYF
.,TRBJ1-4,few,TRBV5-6,TGTGCCAGCAGCTTAAGGACAAGGGAACTGTTTTTT,CASSLRTRELFF
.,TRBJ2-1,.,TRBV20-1,TGCAGTGCTAGACCTGAGACTAGTTTCTACAATGAGCAGTTCTTC,CSARPETSFYNEQFF
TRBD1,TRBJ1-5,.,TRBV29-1,TGCAGCGCCACCGGGACAGGGAGCAATCAGCCCCAGCATTTT,CSATGTGSNQPQHF
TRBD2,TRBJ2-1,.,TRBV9,TGTGCCAGCAGCGCGCAACTAGCGGGAATTTGGAATGAGCAGTTCTTC,CASSAQLAGIWNEQFF
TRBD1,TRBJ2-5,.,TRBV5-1,TGCGCCAGCAGTCCGGAGGACAGGGGAAGAGAGACCCAGTACTTC,CASSPEDRGRETQYF
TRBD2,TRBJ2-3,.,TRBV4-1,TGCGCCAGCAGCCAAGTAGCGAGCGGGACTAGCACAGATACGCAGTATTTT,CASSQVASGTSTDTQYF
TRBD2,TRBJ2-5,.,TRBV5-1,TGCGCCAGCAGCTTGGCAAGGCTAGCGGCACAAGAGACCCAGTACTTC,CASSLARLAAQETQYF
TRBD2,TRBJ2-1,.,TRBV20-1,TGCAGTACCGGACTAGCGCGCAATGAGCAGTTCTTC,CSTGLARNEQFF
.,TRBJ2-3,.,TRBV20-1,TGCAGTGCTCCTATGAGGGTCACAGATACGCAGTATTTT,CSAPMRVTDTQYF
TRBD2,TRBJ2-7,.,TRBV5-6,TGTGCCAGCAGCTTGAGCGGGAGTAGGGGCGAGCAGTACTTC,CASSLSGSRGEQYF